Each of the 24 T cell receptor beta chains below was sequenced from the same sample in a study of cytomegalovirus exposure and HLA in healthy donors. Primers included in the PCR were 60 Vbeta and 13 Jbeta primers. Sequencing was performed with immunoSEQ multiplex PCR; in TCRdb, only in-frame clones are kept and a portion is missing. This sample's table has fewer than 85,000 clones. What was sequenced was PBMCs. These receptors originate from a woman between 35 and 50 years old in good health and CMV-seropositive.

This rearrangement joins TRBV2 to TRBJ1-2, with no clear D. The germline CDR1 and CDR2 sequences are SNHLY and FYNNEI. The CDR3 contains 22 residues. Trimming stripped 8 bases from V and 5 bases from J, with 42 bases between. This CDR3 is CASDRGGARLINYGYTSYGYTF. In nucleotides, the CDR3 is TGTGCCAGCGACCGCGGAGGTGCCCGATTAATTAACTATGGCTACACCTCATATGGCTACACCTTC.

The genes are TRBV10-3 and TRBJ2-7; a possible D gene is TRBD2 (5 bases). From germline, CDR1 is ENHRY and CDR2 SYGVKD. The CDR3 runs 13 residues. Trimming cost V 0 bases and J 3 bases, with 6 bases left between them. The CDR3 protein is CAISESGSYEQYF. For the CDR3, the DNA is TGTGCCATCAGTGAGTCGGGGAGCTACGAGCAGTACTTC.

The gene calls are TRBV5-5 and TRBJ1-1; no firm D call. Trimming removed 2 bases from V and 2 bases from J, with 10 bases in between. Germline V gives CDR1 SGHKS, CDR2 YYEKEE (reference sequence). This CDR3 contains 14 residues. CDR3 sequence: CASSLSQANTEAFF. CDR3 DNA sequence: TGTGCCAGCAGCTTATCTCAGGCAAACACTGAAGCTTTCTTT.

The chain employs TRBV7-8 and TRBJ2-5; D might be TRBD2 (6 bases). The DNA matches TRBJ2-7 better at its end, which makes the J call doubtful. The CDR3 is made up of 13 amino acids. Germline-derived CDR1 and CDR2 are SGHVS and FQNEAQ. Here the CDR3 DNA reads TGTGCCAGCAGCCCGGGACTCGGCTACGAGCAGTACTTC. This gives the protein CASSPGLGYEQYF.

The genes are TRBV18 and TRBJ2-7; the D is unclear. Germline V gives CDR1 KGHSH, CDR2 LQKENI. This CDR3 is built from 13 residues. The V end was cut by 2 bases, the J end by 2 bases, with 7 bases between. The CDR3 loop reads CASSPGQTYEQYF. In nucleotides, the CDR3 is TGTGCCAGCTCACCAGGGCAGACCTACGAGCAGTACTTC.

CDR3 region: CSVGTGKNTGELFF. The CDR3 region has the DNA TGCAGCGTTGGGACAGGGAAGAACACCGGGGAGCTGTTTTTT. The rearrangement links TRBV29-1 to TRBJ2-2; TRBD1 matches 8 bases. The germline V gene has CDR1 SQVTM and CDR2 ANQGSEA. V lost 4 bases and J lost 1; bases outside the gene matches: 2. The CDR3 loop spans 14 amino acids.

The chain uses TRBV7-9 and TRBJ2-3; tentative D call: TRBD2 (6 bases). V was clipped by 1 base and J by 2 bases, with 13 bases between them. CDR3 length: 16 amino acids. The germline V gene encodes CDR1 SEHNR and CDR2 FQNEAQ (reference sequence). The CDR3 region is CASSLVWGGDTDTQYF. The DNA for the CDR3 is TGTGCCAGCAGCTTAGTTTGGGGCGGGGACACAGATACGCAGTATTTT.

This clone counts as medium-sized by frequency. The chain carries TRBV4-1 and TRBJ2-2; D gene unclear. V was trimmed by 1 base and J by 6 bases, leaving 6 bases between them. CDR3 length equals 13 residues. Germline assignment: CDR1 MGHRA and CDR2 YSYEKL. CDR3 nucleotide sequence: TGCGCCAGCAGCCAAGCACGCGCCGGGGAGCTGTTTTTT. This sequence encodes CASSQARAGELFF.

This sequence joins TRBV29-1 and TRBJ2-7, with 9 positions matching TRBD1. The CDR3 consists of 13 residues. The V gene end was trimmed by 4 bases and the J gene end by 3 bases; junction bases not matched to a gene: 4. Per germline, CDR1 SQVTM and CDR2 ANQGSEA. This CDR3 reads CSVVTGGLYEQYF. For the CDR3, the DNA is TGCAGCGTTGTTACAGGGGGCCTCTACGAGCAGTACTTC.

This chain uses TRBV18 with TRBJ2-7, with 12 bases aligning to TRBD1. This CDR3 has 15 amino acids. The V and J ends lost 5 bases and 5 bases, in that order; junction bases with no gene match: 7. The germline V gene has CDR1 KGHSH and CDR2 LQKENI. CDR3 DNA sequence: TGTGCCAGCTCAGAGGGACAGGGGGCATTCAACGAGCAGTACTTC. As protein: CASSEGQGAFNEQYF.

The chain employs TRBV5-1 and TRBJ2-5, with 7 bases aligning to TRBD2. The CDR3 loop spans 15 amino acids. V lost 4 bases to trimming and J lost 4 bases; unmatched junction nucleotides: 10. Germline CDR1 reads SGHRS; CDR2 reads YFSETQ. This chain's CDR3 is CASSQSPGGSETQYF. The CDR3 DNA follows: TGCGCCAGCAGCCAGTCCCCGGGGGGTTCAGAGACCCAGTACTTC.

This chain uses TRBV29-1 with TRBJ2-7; no clear D. The CDR3 has 13 residues. Germline lookup yields CDR1 SQVTM and CDR2 ANQGSEA. Trimming took 4 bases from V and 6 from J, leaving 16 bases between them. CDR3 region: CSVVLVIRGEQYF. CDR3 coding DNA: TGCAGCGTTGTTCTAGTGATCCGAGGCGAGCAGTACTTC.

J is TRBJ2-7 and V is TRBV5-1; D unclear. This CDR3 region has 16 residues. The germline gives CDR1 SGHRS, CDR2 YFSETQ. The V end lost 0 bases, the J end lost 5 bases, and 18 bases lay between the germline ends. CDR3: CASSLAWSHKPHEQYF. CDR3 in DNA: TGCGCCAGCAGCTTGGCCTGGAGCCATAAACCCCACGAGCAGTACTTC.

The rearrangement links TRBV5-1 to TRBJ1-3; no definite D call. CDR3 length equals 15 residues. Germline CDR1 reads SGHRS; CDR2 reads YFSETQ. V was shortened by 0 bases and J by 0 bases, with 7 bases between the two germline ends. The CDR3 coding sequence is TGCGCCAGCAGCTTGGACCGGTCCTCTGGAAACACCATATATTTT. Translation gives CASSLDRSSGNTIYF.

The chain couples TRBV7-2 to TRBJ2-5; 9 nucleotides align to TRBD1. With V trimmed by 5 bases and J by 4 bases, 11 bases remained unmatched. The CDR3 covers 16 residues. CDR1 is SGHTA and CDR2 is FQGNSA in the germline V gene. The CDR3 DNA sequence: TGTGCCAGCAGCGGACAGGGACAGGGTAGGCGAGAGACCCAGTACTTC. It yields the protein CASSGQGQGRRETQYF.

This chain uses TRBV27 with TRBJ2-1; TRBD1 aligns across 7 bases. Germline V lookup: CDR1 MNHEY, CDR2 SMNVEV (reference sequence). The CDR3 is 12 amino acids. With V trimmed by 2 bases and J by 15 bases, 7 bases remained unmatched. The CDR3 loop is CASSLRQGQWFF. For the CDR3, the DNA is TGTGCCAGCAGTTTAAGGCAGGGACAGTGGTTCTTC.

To note about this clone: An end of the junction does not agree with germline; a read error may underlie this. DNA for the CDR3: TGTGCCAGCAGCGTAGCGATTGGGACAGGGAACGCTGAAGCTTTCTTT. Translation: CASSVAIGTGNAEAFF. The gene calls are TRBV9 and TRBJ1-1, with 9 bases lining up with TRBD1. The CDR3 is made up of 16 amino acids. CDR1 is SGDLS and CDR2 is YYNGEE in the germline V gene.

V usage is TRBV7-9 and J usage is TRBJ1-1; D perhaps matches TRBD1 (6 bases). Germline CDR1 reads SEHNR; CDR2 reads FQNEAQ (reference sequence). This CDR3 has 14 amino acids. V was shortened by 3 bases and J by 6 bases, with 14 bases between the two germline ends. CDR3 region: CASSFQGRLPEAFF. The CDR3 DNA sequence: TGTGCCAGCAGCTTCCAGGGGCGGCTACCTGAAGCTTTCTTT.

J is TRBJ2-2 and V is TRBV5-1; 7 bases are a match to TRBD2. Germline trimming cut 1 base from V and 6 bases from J; bases unmatched to any gene: 3. Germline assignment: CDR1 SGHRS and CDR2 YFSETQ. This CDR3 contains 14 residues. The CDR3 loop reads CASSLYGRPGELFF. Written as DNA, the CDR3 is TGCGCCAGCAGCTTGTACGGGAGGCCCGGGGAGCTGTTTTTT.

This sequence joins TRBV28 and TRBJ1-4, with D unresolved. Germline V gene data show CDR1 as MDHEN and CDR2 as SYDVKM. The CDR3 is made up of 12 amino acids. Trimming removed 5 bases at V and 9 bases at J, with 10 bases between. The CDR3 protein is CASSPPRQKLFF. CDR3 bases: TGTGCCAGCAGTCCCCCTCGTCAAAAACTGTTTTTT.

V and J are TRBV6-5 and TRBJ2-1; D might be TRBD1 (5 bases). There are 16 residues in the CDR3. V lost 4 bases and J 5 bases, leaving 18 bases between the germline ends. Germline lookup yields CDR1 MNHEY and CDR2 SVGAGI. The CDR3 DNA reads as TGTGCCAGCAGTTCCACATGGAGCAGGGCAAACAATGAGCAGTTCTTC. Its protein product is CASSSTWSRANNEQFF.

About this clone: In the same sample, other DNA sequences code for this CDR3. The chain is built from TRBV29-1 and TRBJ1-2; no firm D call. Germline V gives CDR1 SQVTM, CDR2 ANQGSEA. CDR3 length equals 15 residues. Trimming took off 4 bases at V and 7 bases at J, with 22 bases between the two ends. The chain's CDR3 is CSVGVADVGDSGYTF. CDR3 bases: TGCAGCGTTGGGGTAGCAGATGTCGGCGACTCTGGCTACACCTTC.

The chain employs TRBV5-1 and TRBJ2-1; TRBD2 aligns across 12 bases. The V gene end was trimmed by 4 bases and the J gene end by 7 bases; junction bases not matched to a gene: 15. Germline V CDR1 and CDR2: SGHRS, YFSETQ. The CDR3 is 18 amino acids. CDR3 DNA: TGCGCCAGCAGCGGGGGACTAGCGGGCTCCCCCTTCCTTAATGAGCAGTTCTTC. Residues: CASSGGLAGSPFLNEQFF.

The chain has TRBV29-1 and TRBJ1-2; a possible D gene is TRBD1 (6 bases). This CDR3 has 15 amino acids. Germline V gene data show CDR1 as SQVTM and CDR2 as ANQGSEA. Trimming left V 0 bases short and J 4 bases short, with 15 bases between. The CDR3 sequence: CSVEDRGPGAYGYTF. The CDR3 nucleotides read TGCAGCGTTGAAGATAGGGGCCCAGGGGCCTATGGCTACACCTTC.